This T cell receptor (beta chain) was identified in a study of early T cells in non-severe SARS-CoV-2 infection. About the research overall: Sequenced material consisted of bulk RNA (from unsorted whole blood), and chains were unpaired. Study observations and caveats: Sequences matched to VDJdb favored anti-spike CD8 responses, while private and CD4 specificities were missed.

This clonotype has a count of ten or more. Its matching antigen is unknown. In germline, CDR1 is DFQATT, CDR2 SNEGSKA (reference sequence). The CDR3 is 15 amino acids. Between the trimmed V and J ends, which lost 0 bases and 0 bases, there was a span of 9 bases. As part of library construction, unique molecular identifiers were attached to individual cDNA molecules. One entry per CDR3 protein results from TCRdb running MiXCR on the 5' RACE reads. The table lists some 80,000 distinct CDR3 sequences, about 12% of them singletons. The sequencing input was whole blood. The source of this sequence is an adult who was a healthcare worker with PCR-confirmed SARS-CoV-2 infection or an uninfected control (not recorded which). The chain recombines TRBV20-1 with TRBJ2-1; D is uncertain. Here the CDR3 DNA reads TGCAGTGCTAGAGATGATCTACGCTCCTACAATGAGCAGTTCTTC. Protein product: CSARDDLRSYNEQFF.